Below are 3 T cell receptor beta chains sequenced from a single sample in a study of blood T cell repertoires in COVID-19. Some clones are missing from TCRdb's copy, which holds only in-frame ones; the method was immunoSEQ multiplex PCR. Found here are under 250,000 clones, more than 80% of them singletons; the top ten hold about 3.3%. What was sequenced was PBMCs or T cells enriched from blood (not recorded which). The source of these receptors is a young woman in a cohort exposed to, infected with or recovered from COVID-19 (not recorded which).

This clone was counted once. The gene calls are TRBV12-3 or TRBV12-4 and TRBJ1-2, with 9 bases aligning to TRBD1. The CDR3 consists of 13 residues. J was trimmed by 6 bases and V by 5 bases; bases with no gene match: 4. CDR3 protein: CASSPRQGDGYTF. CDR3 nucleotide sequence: TGTGCCAGCAGTCCCCGACAGGGGGATGGCTACACCTTC.

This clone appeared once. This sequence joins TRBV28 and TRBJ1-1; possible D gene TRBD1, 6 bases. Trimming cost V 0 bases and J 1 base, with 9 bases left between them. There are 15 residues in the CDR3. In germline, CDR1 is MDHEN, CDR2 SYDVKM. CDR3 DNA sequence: TGTGCCAGCAGTTTATGGACAGGAAAGAACACTGAAGCTTTCTTT. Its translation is CASSLWTGKNTEAFF.

For the CDR3, the DNA is TGTGCCAGCAGCTTAGAACTAGCGGGAGGGACGAACACCGGGGAGCTGTTTTTT. Encoded protein: CASSLELAGGTNTGELFF. The chain links TRBV13 to TRBJ2-2, with TRBD2 identical over 13 bases. V gave up 1 base and J gave up 0 bases; unmatched junction bases: 2. The CDR3 is 18 residues long. Germline CDR1 and CDR2: PRHDT and FYEKMQ (reference sequence).